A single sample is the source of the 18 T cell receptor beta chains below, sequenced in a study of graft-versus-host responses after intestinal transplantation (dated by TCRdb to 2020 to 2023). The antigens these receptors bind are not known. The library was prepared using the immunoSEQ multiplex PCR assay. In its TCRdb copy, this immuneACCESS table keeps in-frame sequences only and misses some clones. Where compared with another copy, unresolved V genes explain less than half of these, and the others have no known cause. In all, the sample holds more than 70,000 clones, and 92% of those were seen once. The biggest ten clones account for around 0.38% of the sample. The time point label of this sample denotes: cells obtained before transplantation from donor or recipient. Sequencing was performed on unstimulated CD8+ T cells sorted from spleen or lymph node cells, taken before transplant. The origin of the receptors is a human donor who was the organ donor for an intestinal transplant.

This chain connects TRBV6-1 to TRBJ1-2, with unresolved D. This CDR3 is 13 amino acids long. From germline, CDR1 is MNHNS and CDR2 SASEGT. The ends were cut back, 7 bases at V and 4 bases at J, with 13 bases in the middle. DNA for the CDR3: TGTGCCAGCACTGGTGAACTCTCCTATGGCTACACCTTC. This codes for CASTGELSYGYTF.

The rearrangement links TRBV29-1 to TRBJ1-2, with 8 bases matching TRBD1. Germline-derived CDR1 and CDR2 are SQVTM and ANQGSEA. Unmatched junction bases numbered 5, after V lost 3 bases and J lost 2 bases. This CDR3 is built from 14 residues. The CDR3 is CSVEPQGANYGYTF. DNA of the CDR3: TGCAGCGTTGAGCCCCAGGGGGCCAACTATGGCTACACCTTC.

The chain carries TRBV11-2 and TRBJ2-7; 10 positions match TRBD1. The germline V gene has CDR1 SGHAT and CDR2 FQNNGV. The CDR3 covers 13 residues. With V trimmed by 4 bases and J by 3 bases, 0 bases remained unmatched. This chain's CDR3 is CASSWDRGYEQYF. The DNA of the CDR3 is TGTGCCAGCAGCTGGGACAGGGGCTACGAGCAGTACTTC.

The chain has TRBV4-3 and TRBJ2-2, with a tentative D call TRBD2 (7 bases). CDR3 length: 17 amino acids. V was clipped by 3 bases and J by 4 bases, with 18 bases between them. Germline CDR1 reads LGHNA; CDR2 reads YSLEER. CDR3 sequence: CASSHHAGGGPTGELFF. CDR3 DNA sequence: TGCGCCAGCAGCCATCACGCGGGCGGGGGCCCCACCGGGGAGCTGTTTTTT.

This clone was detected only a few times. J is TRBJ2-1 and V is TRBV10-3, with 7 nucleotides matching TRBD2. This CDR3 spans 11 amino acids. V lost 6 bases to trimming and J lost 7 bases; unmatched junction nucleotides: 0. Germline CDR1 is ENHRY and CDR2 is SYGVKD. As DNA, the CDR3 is TGTGCCATCAGGGGAGGGAATGAGCAGTTCTTC. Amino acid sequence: CAIRGGNEQFF.

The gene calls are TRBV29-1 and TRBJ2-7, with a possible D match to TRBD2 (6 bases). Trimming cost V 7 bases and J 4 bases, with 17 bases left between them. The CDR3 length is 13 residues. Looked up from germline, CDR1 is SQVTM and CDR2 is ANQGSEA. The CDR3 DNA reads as TGCAGCGCAACAGGCGGGAAGGGATACGAGCAGTACTTC. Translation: CSATGGKGYEQYF.

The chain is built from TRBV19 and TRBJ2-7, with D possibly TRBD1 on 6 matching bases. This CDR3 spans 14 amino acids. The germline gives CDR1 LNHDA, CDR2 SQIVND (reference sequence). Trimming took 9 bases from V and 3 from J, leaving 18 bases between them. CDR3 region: CASQDRQENYEQYF. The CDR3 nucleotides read TGTGCCAGCCAAGACCGACAGGAGAACTACGAGCAGTACTTC. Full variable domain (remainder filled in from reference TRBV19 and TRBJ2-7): DGGITQSPKYLFRKEGQNVTLSCEQNLNHDAMYWYRQDPGQGLRLIYYSQIVNDFQKGDIAEGYSVSREKKESFPLTVTSAQKNPTAFYLCASQDRQENYEQYFGPGTRLTVT.

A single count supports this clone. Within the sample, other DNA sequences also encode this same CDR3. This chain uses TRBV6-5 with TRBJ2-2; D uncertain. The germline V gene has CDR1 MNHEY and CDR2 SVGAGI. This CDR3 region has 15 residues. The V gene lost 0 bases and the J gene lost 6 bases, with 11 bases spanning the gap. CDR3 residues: CASSYSFQIPGELFF. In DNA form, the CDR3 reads TGTGCCAGCAGTTACTCGTTCCAGATTCCCGGGGAGCTGTTTTTT.

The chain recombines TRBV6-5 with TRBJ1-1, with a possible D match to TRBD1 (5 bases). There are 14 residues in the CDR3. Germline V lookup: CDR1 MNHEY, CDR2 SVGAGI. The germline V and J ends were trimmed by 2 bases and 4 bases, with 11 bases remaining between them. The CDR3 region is CASSYGAQGTEAFF. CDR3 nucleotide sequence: TGTGCCAGCAGTTACGGGGCTCAGGGCACTGAAGCTTTCTTT.

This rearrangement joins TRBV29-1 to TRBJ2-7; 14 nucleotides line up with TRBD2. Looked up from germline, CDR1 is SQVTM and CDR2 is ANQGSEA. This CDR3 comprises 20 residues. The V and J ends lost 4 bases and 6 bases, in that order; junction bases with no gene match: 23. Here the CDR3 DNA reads TGCAGCGTTGTGTTGGGACATTACGGGACTAGCGGGGGAATTTCGGGCGAGCAGTACTTC. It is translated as CSVVLGHYGTSGGISGEQYF.

In nucleotides, the CDR3 is TGTGCCAGCGCCCAGGGTAGCTCCTACGAGCAGTACTTC. Translated, it gives CASAQGSSYEQYF. The chain links TRBV19 to TRBJ2-7, with D possibly being TRBD1 (5 bases). The CDR3 has 13 residues. Germline V CDR1 and CDR2: LNHDA, SQIVND (reference sequence). The germline V and J ends were trimmed by 9 bases and 0 bases, with 12 bases remaining between them.

CDR3 amino acids: CATSRVDSTYSNQPQHF. The CDR3 nucleotides read TGTGCCACCAGCAGAGTGGACAGCACTTATAGCAATCAGCCCCAGCATTTT. The chain employs TRBV15 and TRBJ1-5, with TRBD1 as a possible D gene (6 bases). The germline V and J ends were trimmed by 1 base and 0 bases, with 13 bases remaining between them. The CDR3 length is 17 residues. The germline V gene has CDR1 LNHNV and CDR2 YYDKDF (reference sequence).

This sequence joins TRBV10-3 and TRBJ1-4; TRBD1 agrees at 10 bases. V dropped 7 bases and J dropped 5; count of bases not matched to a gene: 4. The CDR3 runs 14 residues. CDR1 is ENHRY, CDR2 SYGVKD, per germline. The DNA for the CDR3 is TGTGCCATCAAAGGGACAGGGGACAATGAAAAACTGTTTTTT. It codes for CAIKGTGDNEKLFF.

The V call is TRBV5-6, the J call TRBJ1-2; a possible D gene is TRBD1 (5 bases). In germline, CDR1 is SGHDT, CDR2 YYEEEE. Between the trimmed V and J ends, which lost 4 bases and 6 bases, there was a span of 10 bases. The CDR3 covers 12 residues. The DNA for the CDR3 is TGTGCCAGCAGCGCCTACAGGAATGGCTACACCTTC. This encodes CASSAYRNGYTF.

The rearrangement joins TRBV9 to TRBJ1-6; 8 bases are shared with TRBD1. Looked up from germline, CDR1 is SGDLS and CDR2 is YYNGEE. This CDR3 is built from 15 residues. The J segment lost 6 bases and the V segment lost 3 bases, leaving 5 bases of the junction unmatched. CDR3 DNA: TGTGCCAGCAGCGGAAGGACAGGGAGTAATTCACCCCTCCACTTT. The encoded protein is CASSGRTGSNSPLHF.

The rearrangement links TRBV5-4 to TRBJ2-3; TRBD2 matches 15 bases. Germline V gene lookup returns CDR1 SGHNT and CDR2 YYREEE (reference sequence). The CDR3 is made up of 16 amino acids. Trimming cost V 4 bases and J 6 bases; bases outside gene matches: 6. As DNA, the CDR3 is TGTGCCAGCAGCCACGGACTAGCGGGGGGGCGGGATACGCAGTATTTT. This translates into CASSHGLAGGRDTQYF.

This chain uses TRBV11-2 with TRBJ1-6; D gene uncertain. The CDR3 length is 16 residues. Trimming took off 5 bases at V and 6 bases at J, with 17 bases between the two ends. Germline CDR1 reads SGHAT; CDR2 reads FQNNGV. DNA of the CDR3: TGTGCCAGCAGCCAGACCATGGCGGGTCGTAATTCACCCCTCCACTTT. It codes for CASSQTMAGRNSPLHF.

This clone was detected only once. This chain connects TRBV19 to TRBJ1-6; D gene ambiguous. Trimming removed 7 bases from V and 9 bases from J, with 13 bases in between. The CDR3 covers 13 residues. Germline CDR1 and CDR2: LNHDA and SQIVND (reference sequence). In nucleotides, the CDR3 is TGTGCCAGTACGGGAGGGTGGGCTTCACCCCTCCACTTT. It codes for CASTGGWASPLHF.